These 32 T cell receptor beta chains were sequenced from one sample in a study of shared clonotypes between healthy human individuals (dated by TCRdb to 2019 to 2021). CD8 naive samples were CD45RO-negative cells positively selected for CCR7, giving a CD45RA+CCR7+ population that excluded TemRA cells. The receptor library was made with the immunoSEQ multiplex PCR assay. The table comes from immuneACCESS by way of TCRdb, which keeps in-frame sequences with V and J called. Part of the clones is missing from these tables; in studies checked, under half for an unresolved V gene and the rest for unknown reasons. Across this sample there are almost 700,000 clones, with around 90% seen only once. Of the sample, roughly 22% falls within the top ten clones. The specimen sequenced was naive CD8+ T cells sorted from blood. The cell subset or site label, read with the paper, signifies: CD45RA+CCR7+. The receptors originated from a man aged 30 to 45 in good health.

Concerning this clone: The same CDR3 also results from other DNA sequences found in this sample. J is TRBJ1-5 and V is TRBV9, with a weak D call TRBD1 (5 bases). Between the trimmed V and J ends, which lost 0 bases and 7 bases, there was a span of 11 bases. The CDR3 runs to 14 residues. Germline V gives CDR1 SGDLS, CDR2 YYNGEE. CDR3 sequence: CASSVGGSGQPQHF. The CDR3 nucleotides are TGTGCCAGCAGCGTAGGGGGGTCGGGGCAGCCCCAGCATTTT. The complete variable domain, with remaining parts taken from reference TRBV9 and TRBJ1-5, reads DSGVTQTPKHLITATGQRVTLRCSPRSGDLSVYWYQQSLDQGLQFLIQYYNGEERAKGNILERFSAQQFPDLHSELNLSSLELGDSALYFCASSVGGSGQPQHFGDGTRLSIL.

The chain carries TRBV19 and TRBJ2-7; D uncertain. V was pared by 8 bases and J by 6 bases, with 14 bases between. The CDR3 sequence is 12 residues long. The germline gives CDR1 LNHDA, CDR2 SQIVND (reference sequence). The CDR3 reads CASGRDVGEQYF. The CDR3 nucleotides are TGTGCCAGTGGTAGAGATGTAGGCGAGCAGTACTTC. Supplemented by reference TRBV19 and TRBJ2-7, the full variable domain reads DGGITQSPKYLFRKEGQNVTLSCEQNLNHDAMYWYRQDPGQGLRLIYYSQIVNDFQKGDIAEGYSVSREKKESFPLTVTSAQKNPTAFYLCASGRDVGEQYFGPGTRLTVT.

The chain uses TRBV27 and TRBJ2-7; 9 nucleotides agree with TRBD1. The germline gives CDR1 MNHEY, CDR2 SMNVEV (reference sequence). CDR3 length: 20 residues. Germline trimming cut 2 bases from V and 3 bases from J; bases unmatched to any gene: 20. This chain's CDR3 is CASSLTTPGTGNHGLYEQYF. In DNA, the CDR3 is TGTGCCAGCAGTTTAACCACCCCCGGGACAGGGAACCATGGTCTCTACGAGCAGTACTTC.

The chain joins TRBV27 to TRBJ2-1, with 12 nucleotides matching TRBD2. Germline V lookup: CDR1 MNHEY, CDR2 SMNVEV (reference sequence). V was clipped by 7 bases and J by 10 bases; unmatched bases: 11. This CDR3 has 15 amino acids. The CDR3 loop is CASKLGTSGLVEQFF. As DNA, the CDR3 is TGTGCCAGCAAACTCGGGACTAGCGGGCTCGTCGAGCAGTTCTTC.

The CDR3 coding sequence is TGCGCCAGCAGCTGGGGGGAGCGAAACCAAGAGACCCAGTACTTC. Amino acid sequence: CASSWGERNQETQYF. The V call is TRBV5-1, the J call TRBJ2-5, with D perhaps matching TRBD2 (6 bases). This CDR3 region has 15 residues. Looked up from germline, CDR1 is SGHRS and CDR2 is YFSETQ. V was trimmed by 3 bases and J by 0 bases, leaving 12 bases between them.

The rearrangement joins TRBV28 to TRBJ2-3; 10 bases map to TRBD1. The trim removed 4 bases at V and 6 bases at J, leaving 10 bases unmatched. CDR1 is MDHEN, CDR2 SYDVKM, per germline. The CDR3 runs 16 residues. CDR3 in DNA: TGTGCCAGCAGTTCTACTTTGGGACAGGGGACGGATACGCAGTATTTT. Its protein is CASSSTLGQGTDTQYF.

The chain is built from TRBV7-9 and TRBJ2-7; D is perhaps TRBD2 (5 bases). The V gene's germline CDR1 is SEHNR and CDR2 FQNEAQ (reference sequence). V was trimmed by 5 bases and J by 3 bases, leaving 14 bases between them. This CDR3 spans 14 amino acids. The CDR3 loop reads CASSDLDTSYEQYF. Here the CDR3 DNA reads TGTGCCAGCAGCGACCTCGATACTAGCTACGAGCAGTACTTC.

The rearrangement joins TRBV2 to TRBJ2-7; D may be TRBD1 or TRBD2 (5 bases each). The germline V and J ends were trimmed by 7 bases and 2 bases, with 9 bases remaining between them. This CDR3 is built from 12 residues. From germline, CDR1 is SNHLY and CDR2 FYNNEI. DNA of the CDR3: TGTGCCAGCACGGGACGGACCTACGAGCAGTACTTC. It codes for CASTGRTYEQYF.

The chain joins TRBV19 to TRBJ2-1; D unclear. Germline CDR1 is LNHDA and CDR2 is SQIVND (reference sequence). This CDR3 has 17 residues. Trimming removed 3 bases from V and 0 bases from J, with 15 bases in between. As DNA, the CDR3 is TGTGCCAGTAGTATTGGGCAGCCGGAAAGCTCCTACAATGAGCAGTTCTTC. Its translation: CASSIGQPESSYNEQFF.

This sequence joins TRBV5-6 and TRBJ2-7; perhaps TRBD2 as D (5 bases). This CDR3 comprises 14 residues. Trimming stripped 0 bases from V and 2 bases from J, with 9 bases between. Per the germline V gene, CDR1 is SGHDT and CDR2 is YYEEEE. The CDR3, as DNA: TGTGCCAGCAGCTTGGACGGGATCGCCTACGAGCAGTACTTC. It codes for CASSLDGIAYEQYF.

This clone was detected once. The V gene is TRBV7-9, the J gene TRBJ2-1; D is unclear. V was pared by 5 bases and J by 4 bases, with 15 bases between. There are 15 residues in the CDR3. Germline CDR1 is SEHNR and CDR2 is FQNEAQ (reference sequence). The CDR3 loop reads CASSGTGLMYNEQFF. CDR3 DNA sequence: TGTGCCAGCAGCGGTACGGGTTTAATGTACAATGAGCAGTTCTTC.

The CDR3 bases are TGCGCCAGCGGCCCCGGAGGGGAGCAGTACTTC. Translation: CASGPGGEQYF. The chain couples TRBV10-2 to TRBJ2-7; D perhaps matches TRBD2 (6 bases). The V end lost 8 bases, the J end lost 7 bases, and 12 bases lay between the germline ends. Looked up from germline, CDR1 is WSHSY and CDR2 is SAAADI. The CDR3 has 11 amino acids.

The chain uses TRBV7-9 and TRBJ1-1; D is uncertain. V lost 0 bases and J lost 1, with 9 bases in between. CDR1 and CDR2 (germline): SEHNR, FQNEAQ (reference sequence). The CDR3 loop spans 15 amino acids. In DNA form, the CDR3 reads TGTGCCAGCAGCTTAGCTCGTGCCGGGAACACTGAAGCTTTCTTT. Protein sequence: CASSLARAGNTEAFF. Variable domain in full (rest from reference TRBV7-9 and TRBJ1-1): DTGVSQNPRHKITKRGQNVTFRCDPISEHNRLYWYRQTLGQGPEFLTYFQNEAQLEKSRLLSDRFSAERPKGSFSTLEIQRTEQGDSAMYLCASSLARAGNTEAFFGQGTRLTVV.

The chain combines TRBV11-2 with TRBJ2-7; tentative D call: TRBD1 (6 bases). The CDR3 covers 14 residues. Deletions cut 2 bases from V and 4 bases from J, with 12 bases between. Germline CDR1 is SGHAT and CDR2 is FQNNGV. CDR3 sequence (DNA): TGTGCCAGCAGCTTATCGGGACAAAAATACGAGCAGTACTTC. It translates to CASSLSGQKYEQYF.

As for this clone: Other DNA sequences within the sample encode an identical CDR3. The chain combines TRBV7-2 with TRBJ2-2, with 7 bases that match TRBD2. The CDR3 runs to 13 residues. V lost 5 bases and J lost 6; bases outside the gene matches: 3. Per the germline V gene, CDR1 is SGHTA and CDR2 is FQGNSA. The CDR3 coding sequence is TGTGCCAGCAGCCTGGGGGGGGCCGGGGAGCTGTTTTTT. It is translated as CASSLGGAGELFF.

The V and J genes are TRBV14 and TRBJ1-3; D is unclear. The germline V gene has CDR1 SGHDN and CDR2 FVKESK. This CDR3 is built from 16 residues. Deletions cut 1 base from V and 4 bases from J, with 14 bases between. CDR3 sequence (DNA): TGTGCCAGCAGCCAAGGGACTGGTCGCGGAGGAAACACCATATATTTT. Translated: CASSQGTGRGGNTIYF.

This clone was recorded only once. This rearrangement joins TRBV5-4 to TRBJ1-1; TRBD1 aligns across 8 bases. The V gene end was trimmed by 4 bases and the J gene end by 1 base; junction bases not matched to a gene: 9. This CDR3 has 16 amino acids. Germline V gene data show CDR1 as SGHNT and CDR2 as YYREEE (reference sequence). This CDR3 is CASSQGSTGENTEAFF. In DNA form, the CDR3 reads TGTGCCAGCAGCCAGGGTTCGACAGGGGAGAACACTGAAGCTTTCTTT. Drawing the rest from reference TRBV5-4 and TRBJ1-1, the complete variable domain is ETGVTQSPTHLIKTRGQQVTLRCSSQSGHNTVSWYQQALGQGPQFIFQYYREEENGRGNFPPRFSGLQFPNYSSELNVNALELDDSALYLCASSQGSTGENTEAFFGQGTRLTVV.

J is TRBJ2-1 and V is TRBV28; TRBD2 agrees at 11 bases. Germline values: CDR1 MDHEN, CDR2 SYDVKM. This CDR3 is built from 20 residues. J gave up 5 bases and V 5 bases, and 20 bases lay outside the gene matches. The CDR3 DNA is TGTGCCAGCAGTCCCGGGGGGGAGGCTAGCGGGAGGTTAAGGGACAATGAGCAGTTCTTC. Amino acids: CASSPGGEASGRLRDNEQFF.

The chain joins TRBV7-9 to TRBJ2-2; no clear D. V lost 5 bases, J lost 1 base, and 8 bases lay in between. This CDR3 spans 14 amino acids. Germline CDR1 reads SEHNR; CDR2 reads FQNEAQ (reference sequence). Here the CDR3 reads CASSPRLNTGELFF. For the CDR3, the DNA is TGTGCCAGCAGCCCCAGACTGAACACCGGGGAGCTGTTTTTT.

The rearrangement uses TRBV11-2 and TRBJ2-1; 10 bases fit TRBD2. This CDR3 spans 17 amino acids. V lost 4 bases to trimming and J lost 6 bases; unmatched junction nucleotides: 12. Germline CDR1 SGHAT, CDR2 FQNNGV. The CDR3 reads CASSSPIAGGRANEQFF. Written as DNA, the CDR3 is TGTGCCAGCAGCTCACCAATAGCGGGAGGACGCGCCAATGAGCAGTTCTTC.

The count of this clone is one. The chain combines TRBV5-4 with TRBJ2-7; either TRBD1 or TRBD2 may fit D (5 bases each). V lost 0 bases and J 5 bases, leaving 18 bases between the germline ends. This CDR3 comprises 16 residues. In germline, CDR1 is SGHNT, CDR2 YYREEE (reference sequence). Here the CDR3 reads CASSLALGEEGDEQYF. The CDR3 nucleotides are TGTGCCAGCAGCTTGGCTTTGGGGGAAGAGGGTGACGAGCAGTACTTC.

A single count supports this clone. The CDR3 DNA is TGTGCCAGCAGCTCCCAGGATACGCAGTATTTT. Residues: CASSSQDTQYF. V gene TRBV7-2 combines with J gene TRBJ2-3; D not resolved. This CDR3 has 11 residues. Trimming took off 4 bases at V and 6 bases at J, with 5 bases between the two ends. Germline V gene data show CDR1 as SGHTA and CDR2 as FQGNSA. Complete variable domain (other parts from reference TRBV7-2 and TRBJ2-3): GAGVSQSPSNKVTEKGKDVELRCDPISGHTALYWYRQSLGQGLEFLIYFQGNSAPDKSGLPSDRFSAERTGGSVSTLTIQRTQQEDSAVYLCASSSQDTQYFGPGTRLTVL.

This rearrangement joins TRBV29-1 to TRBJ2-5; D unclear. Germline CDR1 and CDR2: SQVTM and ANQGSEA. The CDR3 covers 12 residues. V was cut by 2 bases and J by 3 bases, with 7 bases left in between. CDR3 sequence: CSVESLEETQYF. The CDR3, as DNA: TGCAGCGTTGAAAGTCTAGAAGAGACCCAGTACTTC. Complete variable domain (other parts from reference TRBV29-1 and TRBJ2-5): SAVISQKPSRDICQRGTSLTIQCQVDSQVTMMFWYRQQPGQSLTLIATANQGSEATYESGFVIDKFPISRPNLTFSTLTVSNMSPEDSSIYLCSVESLEETQYFGPGTRLLVL.

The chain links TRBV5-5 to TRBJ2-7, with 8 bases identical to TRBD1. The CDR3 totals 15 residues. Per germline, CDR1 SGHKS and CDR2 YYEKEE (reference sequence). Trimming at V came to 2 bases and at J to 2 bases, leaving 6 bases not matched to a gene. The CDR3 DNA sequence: TGTGCCAGCAGCTTACAGGGGGTGCGTACCTACGAGCAGTACTTC. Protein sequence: CASSLQGVRTYEQYF.

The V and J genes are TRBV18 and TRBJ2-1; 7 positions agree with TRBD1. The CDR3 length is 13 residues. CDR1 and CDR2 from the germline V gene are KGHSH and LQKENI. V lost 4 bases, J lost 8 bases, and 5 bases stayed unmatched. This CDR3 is CASSQGGEDEQFF. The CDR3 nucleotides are TGTGCCAGCTCACAAGGGGGCGAGGATGAGCAGTTCTTC. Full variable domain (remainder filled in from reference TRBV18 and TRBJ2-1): NAGVMQNPRHLVRRRGQEARLRCSPMKGHSHVYWYRQLPEEGLKFMVYLQKENIIDESGMPKERFSAEFPKEGPSILRIQQVVRGDSAAYFCASSQGGEDEQFFGPGTRLTVL.

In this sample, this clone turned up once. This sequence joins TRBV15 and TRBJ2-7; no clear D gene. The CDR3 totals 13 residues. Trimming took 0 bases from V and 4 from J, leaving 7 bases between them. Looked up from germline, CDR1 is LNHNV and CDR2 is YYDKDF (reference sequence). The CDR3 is CATSRDLLYEQYF. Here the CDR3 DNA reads TGTGCCACCAGCAGAGATCTTTTATACGAGCAGTACTTC.

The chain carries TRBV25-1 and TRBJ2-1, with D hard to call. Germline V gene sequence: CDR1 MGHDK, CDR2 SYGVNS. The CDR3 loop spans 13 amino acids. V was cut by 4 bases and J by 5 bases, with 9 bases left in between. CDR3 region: CASSGTPDNEQFF. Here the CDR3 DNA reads TGTGCCAGCAGTGGAACCCCTGACAATGAGCAGTTCTTC.

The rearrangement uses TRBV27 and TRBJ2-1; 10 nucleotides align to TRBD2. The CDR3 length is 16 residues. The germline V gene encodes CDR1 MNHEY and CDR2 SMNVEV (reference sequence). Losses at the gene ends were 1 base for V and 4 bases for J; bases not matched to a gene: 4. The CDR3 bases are TGTGCCAGCAGTTTATTCCTAGCGGGAGTATACAATGAGCAGTTCTTC. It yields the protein CASSLFLAGVYNEQFF.

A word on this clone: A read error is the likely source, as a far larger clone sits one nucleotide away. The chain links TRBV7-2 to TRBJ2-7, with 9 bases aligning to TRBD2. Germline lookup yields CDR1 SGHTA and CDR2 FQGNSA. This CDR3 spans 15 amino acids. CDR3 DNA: TGTGCCAGCAGCTTAGCGAGTTCGGCGGGAGGGGAGCAGCACTTC. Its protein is CASSLASSAGGEQHF.

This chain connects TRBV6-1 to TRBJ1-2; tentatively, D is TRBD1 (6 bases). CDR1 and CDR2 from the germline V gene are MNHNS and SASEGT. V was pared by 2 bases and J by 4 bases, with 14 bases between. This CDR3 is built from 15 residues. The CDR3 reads CASSELGGPLYGYTF. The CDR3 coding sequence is TGTGCCAGCAGTGAACTGGGGGGCCCACTCTATGGCTACACCTTC.

The CDR3 region is CATSGPTGISYEQYF. Here the CDR3 DNA reads TGTGCCACCAGCGGACCCACAGGGATCTCCTACGAGCAGTACTTC. The genes are TRBV15 and TRBJ2-7, with D maybe TRBD1 (6 bases). Looked up from germline, CDR1 is LNHNV and CDR2 is YYDKDF (reference sequence). This CDR3 has 15 residues. Trimming took off 5 bases at V and 0 bases at J, with 14 bases between the two ends.

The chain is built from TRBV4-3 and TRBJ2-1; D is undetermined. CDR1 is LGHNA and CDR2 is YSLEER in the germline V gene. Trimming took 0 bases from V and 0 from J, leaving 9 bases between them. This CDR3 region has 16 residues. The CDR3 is CASSQDYPDSYNEQFF. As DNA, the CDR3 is TGCGCCAGCAGCCAAGATTACCCCGACTCCTACAATGAGCAGTTCTTC.